This T cell receptor beta chain was captured by sequencing in a study of blood T cell repertoires in COVID-19. Study-wide background: Collection of acute and convalescent COVID-19 samples took place in the United States, Italy and Spain.

Seattle cases were enrolled at active infection and followed longitudinally. Losses at the gene ends were 0 bases for V and 5 bases for J; bases not matched to a gene: 12. The germline gives CDR1 SGHRS, CDR2 YFSETQ. This CDR3 region has 17 residues. This table comes from immunoSEQ multiplex PCR, and its TCRdb copy is limited to in-frame clones, with some not included. The table lists over 150,000 clones, roughly 76% of them singletons. J is TRBJ2-3 and V is TRBV5-1, with 7 bases fitting TRBD1. Sequences were obtained from peripheral blood. The clonotype originates from an elderly woman with COVID-19, enrolled during active disease. The CDR3 DNA follows: TGCGCCAGCAGCTTGGGATCTGGGAAAGGGGGCTTAGATACGCAGTATTTT. Its translation: CASSLGSGKGGLDTQYF.